Each of the 30 T cell receptor beta chains below was sequenced from the same sample in a study of CD8 T cells in Susac syndrome. Reverse transcription of roughly 0.5 to 1 ug RNA used random hexamers. TCRdb reprocessed the immunoSEQ multiplex PCR reads via MiXCR and lists one record per CDR3 protein. This sample has about 50,000 distinct CDR3 sequences; about 92% occur once, and the top ten carry 0.5% to 0.6%. Sequenced input: CD8+ T cells from PBMCs. The receptors originated from a human donor with multiple sclerosis.

The V and J genes are TRBV2 and TRBJ1-5; D gene unclear. The CDR3 runs 17 residues. Per germline, CDR1 SNHLY and CDR2 FYNNEI. Trimming took 7 bases from V and 1 from J, leaving 20 bases between them. The CDR3 DNA is TGTGCCAGCACTCCCCGAGCGGCAGGTGAGAGCAATCAGCCCCAGCATTTT. Translated: CASTPRAAGESNQPQHF.

The V and J genes are TRBV4-1 and TRBJ1-5; a weak D match, TRBD1 (5 bases). CDR1 is MGHRA and CDR2 is YSYEKL in the germline V gene. V lost 4 bases, J lost 5 bases, and 18 bases lay in between. This CDR3 has 16 amino acids. DNA of the CDR3: TGCGCCAGCAGCCTTACCCTCGGGGGGGGTCATCAGCCCCAGCATTTT. It yields the protein CASSLTLGGGHQPQHF.

This sequence joins TRBV6-6 and TRBJ2-5; TRBD2 aligns across 9 bases. The CDR3 contains 16 residues. Losses at the gene ends were 0 bases for V and 4 bases for J; bases not matched to a gene: 6. Germline V lookup: CDR1 MNHNY, CDR2 SVGAGI (reference sequence). The CDR3 region is CASSYSGGGASETQYF. Written as DNA, the CDR3 is TGTGCCAGCAGTTACTCAGGCGGGGGGGCCTCAGAGACCCAGTACTTC.

This rearrangement joins TRBV30 to TRBJ1-6; TRBD1 agrees at 8 bases. CDR3 length equals 15 residues. Germline V lookup: CDR1 GTSNPN, CDR2 SVGIG (reference sequence). The trim removed 3 bases at V and 7 bases at J, leaving 8 bases unmatched. The CDR3 here is CAWSAETGENSPLHF. For the CDR3, the DNA is TGTGCCTGGAGCGCAGAGACAGGGGAAAATTCACCCCTCCACTTT.

The chain is built from TRBV30 and TRBJ2-7; D not resolved. Germline V lookup: CDR1 GTSNPN, CDR2 SVGIG (reference sequence). With 2 bases removed from V and 6 bases from J, the gap between germline ends came to 17 bases. The CDR3 has 14 amino acids. The CDR3 here is CAWSLGSGSSEQYF. For the CDR3, the DNA is TGTGCCTGGAGTTTGGGTAGTGGCAGTAGCGAGCAGTACTTC. The full variable domain, rest sourced from reference TRBV30 and TRBJ2-7, is SQTIHQWPATLVQPVGSPLSLECTVEGTSNPNLYWYRQAAGRGLQLLFYSVGIGQISSEVPQNLSASRPQDRQFILSSKKLLLSDSGFYLCAWSLGSGSSEQYFGPGTRLTVT.

This chain links TRBV11-1 with TRBJ1-4; 10 bases line up with TRBD1. J lost 4 bases, V lost 5 bases, and 19 bases had no gene match. Germline V gives CDR1 SGHAT, CDR2 FQDESV (reference sequence). The CDR3 is 20 amino acids. The CDR3 DNA reads TGTGCCAGCAGCCCGCCGAGGGACAGGGGATCTCGACTTCTTAATGAAAAACTGTTTTTT. Residues: CASSPPRDRGSRLLNEKLFF.

This chain joins TRBV30 and TRBJ1-5; 10 bases line up with TRBD1. V shed 0 bases and J 4 bases; nucleotides not matched to a gene: 9. The CDR3 consists of 17 residues. Germline V CDR1 and CDR2: GTSNPN, SVGIG (reference sequence). The CDR3, as DNA: TGTGCCTGGAGTGTCCGGGACAGGGGACCGTTTAATCAGCCCCAGCATTTT. Protein: CAWSVRDRGPFNQPQHF.

The rearrangement uses TRBV4-1 and TRBJ1-1; D perhaps matches TRBD1 (5 bases). With 10 bases removed from V and 0 bases from J, the gap between germline ends came to 12 bases. Germline assignment: CDR1 MGHRA and CDR2 YSYEKL. The length of the CDR3 is 13 residues. CDR3 protein: CATSKGLNTEAFF. CDR3 nucleotide sequence: TGCGCCACCTCAAAGGGGTTGAACACTGAAGCTTTCTTT.

The J gene is TRBJ2-7, the V gene TRBV28; 8 bases match TRBD1. The CDR3 has 15 amino acids. From germline, CDR1 is MDHEN and CDR2 SYDVKM. The V gene end was trimmed by 3 bases and the J gene end by 5 bases; junction bases not matched to a gene: 9. This CDR3 reads CASSFSSDRENEQYF. The DNA for the CDR3 is TGTGCCAGCAGTTTCTCGTCGGACAGGGAAAACGAGCAGTACTTC.

The chain has TRBV19 and TRBJ1-1, with no clear D. V was clipped by 6 bases and J by 3 bases, with 11 bases between them. This CDR3 contains 13 residues. Per germline, CDR1 LNHDA and CDR2 SQIVND (reference sequence). The CDR3 DNA sequence: TGTGCCAGTAGCCTTACTCTTGACACTGAAGCTTTCTTT. Residues: CASSLTLDTEAFF.

V is TRBV20-1 and J is TRBJ1-2; no definite D call. CDR1 and CDR2 (germline): DFQATT, SNEGSKA (reference sequence). V dropped 3 bases and J dropped 1 base, with 15 bases sitting between them. This CDR3 comprises 15 residues. The DNA for the CDR3 is TGCAGTGCTAGTGATACAGAGCCGGTTAACTATGGCTACACCTTC. This gives the protein CSASDTEPVNYGYTF.

In its sample, this clonotype was seen once. V usage is TRBV6-6 and J usage is TRBJ2-7; unclear D gene. Between the trimmed V and J ends, which lost 0 bases and 3 bases, there was a span of 9 bases. This CDR3 has 14 residues. The germline CDR1 and CDR2 sequences are MNHNY and SVGAGI (reference sequence). CDR3 coding DNA: TGTGCCAGCAGTTACTCTGACGTGGGCTACGAGCAGTACTTC. It codes for CASSYSDVGYEQYF.

The chain has TRBV27 and TRBJ1-5; D possibly corresponds to TRBD1 (5 bases). V shed 8 bases and J shed 5 bases, with 13 bases lying between them. The CDR3 consists of 13 residues. The germline gives CDR1 MNHEY, CDR2 SMNVEV (reference sequence). CDR3 region: CASAGTGYQPQHF. CDR3 DNA sequence: TGTGCCAGCGCTGGGACCGGTTATCAGCCCCAGCATTTT.

The V and J genes are TRBV5-4 and TRBJ2-1; 7 bases match TRBD1. The CDR3 covers 15 residues. Germline V gene data show CDR1 as SGHNT and CDR2 as YYREEE (reference sequence). With V trimmed by 3 bases and J by 2 bases, 5 bases remained unmatched. The CDR3 nucleotides read TGTGCCAGCAGCTGGGACAGCGAACCCTACAATGAGCAGTTCTTC. This gives the protein CASSWDSEPYNEQFF.

The chain has TRBV6-1 and TRBJ2-3; 9 bases map to TRBD1. Per the germline V gene, CDR1 is MNHNS and CDR2 is SASEGT. The CDR3 contains 15 residues. Trimming cost V 2 bases and J 2 bases; bases outside gene matches: 2. In DNA form, the CDR3 reads TGTGCCAGCAGTGAACGGGACAGGGCCACAGATACGCAGTATTTT. Its protein product is CASSERDRATDTQYF.

The chain joins TRBV12-3 or TRBV12-4 to TRBJ1-1; 7 bases fit TRBD1. The CDR3 runs 14 residues. The junction had 6 bases not matched to a gene; V was cut back by 5 bases and J by 3 bases. As DNA, the CDR3 is TGTGCCAGCAGTACAAGTCAGGGGGACACTGAAGCTTTCTTT. It yields the protein CASSTSQGDTEAFF.

This chain joins TRBV27 and TRBJ1-1; no clear D. CDR3 size: 13 residues. Looked up from germline, CDR1 is MNHEY and CDR2 is SMNVEV (reference sequence). V dropped 4 bases and J dropped 2 bases, with 8 bases sitting between them. The chain's CDR3 is CASSSIGNTEAFF. CDR3 DNA sequence: TGTGCCAGCAGTTCCATAGGTAACACTGAAGCTTTCTTT.

This clonotype appeared once. The gene calls are TRBV29-1 and TRBJ2-1, with D unresolved. Germline CDR1 reads SQVTM; CDR2 reads ANQGSEA. The CDR3 sequence is 10 residues long. V shed 7 bases and J shed 7 bases, with 8 bases lying between them. The CDR3 loop is CSGSRNEQFF. The DNA for the CDR3 is TGCAGCGGATCTCGAAATGAGCAGTTCTTC.

The chain carries TRBV27 and TRBJ1-5; possible D gene TRBD1, 5 bases. Germline CDR1 MNHEY, CDR2 SMNVEV (reference sequence). The germline V and J ends were trimmed by 6 bases and 2 bases, with 8 bases remaining between them. The CDR3 runs to 13 residues. In DNA, the CDR3 is TGTGCCAGCAGGGGCAGGGGCAATCAGCCCCAGCATTTT. Translating gives CASRGRGNQPQHF.

The chain recombines TRBV2 with TRBJ2-7; tentatively, D is TRBD2 (5 bases). The V end was cut by 7 bases, the J end by 3 bases, with 22 bases between. Looked up from germline, CDR1 is SNHLY and CDR2 is FYNNEI. CDR3 size: 16 residues. The DNA for the CDR3 is TGTGCCAGCACCGAGGAAGTTACCCAGCGGAACTACGAGCAGTACTTC. Its protein is CASTEEVTQRNYEQYF.

The rearrangement uses TRBV24-1 and TRBJ2-2; 7 nucleotides agree with TRBD1. Germline V gene sequence: CDR1 KGHDR, CDR2 SFDVKD. Losses at the gene ends were 4 bases for V and 6 bases for J; bases not matched to a gene: 4. This CDR3 has 14 residues. The CDR3 coding sequence is TGTGCCACCAGTGAGACAGGGTTCCCCGGGGAGCTGTTTTTT. This gives the protein CATSETGFPGELFF.

The chain links TRBV3-1 to TRBJ2-5; D could derive from TRBD1 or TRBD2 (5 bases each). The V end was cut by 5 bases, the J end by 1 base, with 17 bases between. The germline gives CDR1 LGHDT, CDR2 YNNKEL (reference sequence). The CDR3 loop spans 16 amino acids. The CDR3 reads CASSEPPGPVQETQYF. The CDR3 region has the DNA TGTGCCAGCAGCGAACCCCCGGGACCAGTCCAAGAGACCCAGTACTTC.

V gene TRBV20-1 combines with J gene TRBJ1-2; the D is unclear. Germline-derived CDR1 and CDR2 are DFQATT and SNEGSKA (reference sequence). V lost 5 bases and J lost 0, with 10 bases in between. The CDR3 totals 13 residues. The CDR3 coding sequence is TGCAGTGCTCTCCGACCGACTAACTATGGCTACACCTTC. Amino acid sequence: CSALRPTNYGYTF.

The gene calls are TRBV28 and TRBJ2-1; the match to TRBD1 covers 10 bases. CDR3 length equals 18 residues. The germline V gene encodes CDR1 MDHEN and CDR2 SYDVKM. V lost 4 bases, J lost 0 bases, and 9 bases stayed unmatched. CDR3 in amino acids: CASSSLPGQGSSYNEQFF. Here the CDR3 DNA reads TGTGCCAGCAGTTCCCTCCCGGGACAGGGGAGCTCCTACAATGAGCAGTTCTTC.

The chain is built from TRBV6-5 and TRBJ2-5; D uncertain. V was pared by 3 bases and J by 1 base, with 6 bases between. Germline CDR1 MNHEY, CDR2 SVGAGI. This CDR3 contains 13 residues. CDR3 DNA sequence: TGTGCCAGCAGTTATATGGGCCAAGAGACCCAGTACTTC. This sequence encodes CASSYMGQETQYF.

The J gene is TRBJ2-7, the V gene TRBV7-9, with 7 bases identical to TRBD2. V lost 5 bases and J lost 2; bases outside the gene matches: 6. From germline, CDR1 is SEHNR and CDR2 FQNEAQ (reference sequence). The CDR3 is 14 residues long. CDR3 sequence (DNA): TGTGCCAGCAGCGAGGGAGGGGTCCCCTACGAGCAGTACTTC. This translates into CASSEGGVPYEQYF.

This chain links TRBV4-1 with TRBJ2-5, with a weak D call TRBD1 (5 bases). Trimming removed 0 bases from V and 2 bases from J, with 10 bases in between. The germline V gene has CDR1 MGHRA and CDR2 YSYEKL. The CDR3 length is 15 residues. The DNA for the CDR3 is TGCGCCAGCAGCCAAGATTGGACAACGCAAGAGACCCAGTACTTC. Translating gives CASSQDWTTQETQYF.

The J gene is TRBJ2-3, the V gene TRBV4-2, with TRBD2 matching 9 bases. Germline CDR1 LGHNA, CDR2 YNFKEQ. The V segment lost 4 bases and the J segment 3 bases; nucleotides outside the gene matches: 11. The CDR3 spans 17 residues. The CDR3 DNA follows: TGTGCCAGCAGCCTGTCTTTGGCGGGGGGGCCAACAGATACGCAGTATTTT. Residues: CASSLSLAGGPTDTQYF.

The rearrangement links TRBV7-9 to TRBJ2-7; TRBD1 aligns across 10 bases. This CDR3 contains 16 residues. The germline V gene has CDR1 SEHNR and CDR2 FQNEAQ (reference sequence). Trimming at V came to 7 bases and at J to 5 bases, leaving 14 bases not matched to a gene. CDR3 sequence: CASTYPTGTGDHEQYF. The CDR3 DNA sequence: TGTGCCAGCACCTACCCTACGGGGACAGGGGACCACGAGCAGTACTTC. Using reference TRBV7-9 and TRBJ2-7 for the parts outside the CDR3, the full variable domain is DTGVSQNPRHKITKRGQNVTFRCDPISEHNRLYWYRQTLGQGPEFLTYFQNEAQLEKSRLLSDRFSAERPKGSFSTLEIQRTEQGDSAMYLCASTYPTGTGDHEQYFGPGTRLTVT.

The gene calls are TRBV4-2 and TRBJ1-5; TRBD1 might be the D (5 bases). The germline CDR1 and CDR2 sequences are LGHNA and YNFKEQ. The V gene lost 2 bases and the J gene lost 4 bases, with 15 bases spanning the gap. This CDR3 region has 16 residues. Written as DNA, the CDR3 is TGTGCCAGCAGCCAAATAGGGACGGCTGGGAATCAGCCCCAGCATTTT. This codes for CASSQIGTAGNQPQHF.